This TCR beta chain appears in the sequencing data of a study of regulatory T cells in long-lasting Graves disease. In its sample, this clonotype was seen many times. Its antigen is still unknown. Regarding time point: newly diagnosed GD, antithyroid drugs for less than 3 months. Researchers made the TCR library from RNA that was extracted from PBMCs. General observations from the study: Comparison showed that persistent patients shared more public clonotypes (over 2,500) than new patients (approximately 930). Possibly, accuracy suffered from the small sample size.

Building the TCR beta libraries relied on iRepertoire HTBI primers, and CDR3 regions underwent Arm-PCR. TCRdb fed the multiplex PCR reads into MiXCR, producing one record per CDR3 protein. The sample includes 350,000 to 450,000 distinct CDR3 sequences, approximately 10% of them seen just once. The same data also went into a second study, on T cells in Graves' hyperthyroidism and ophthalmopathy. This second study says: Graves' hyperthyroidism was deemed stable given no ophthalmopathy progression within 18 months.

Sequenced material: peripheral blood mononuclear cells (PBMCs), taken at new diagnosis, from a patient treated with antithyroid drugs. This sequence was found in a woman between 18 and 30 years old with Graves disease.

In DNA form, the CDR3 reads TGTGCCAGCAGTTCAGGCTGGGCTAGCGGGAATACGCAGTATTTT. Translated: CASSSGWASGNTQYF. The chain has TRBV28 and TRBJ2-3, with 9 bases identical to TRBD2. With V trimmed by 4 bases and J by 7 bases, 9 bases remained unmatched. The CDR3 runs to 15 residues. CDR1 MDHEN and CDR2 SYDVKM come from the germline V gene.